The T cell receptor (beta chain) described here comes from a study of cytotoxic CD8 clonotypes in ibrutinib-treated CLL. Study-wide context: 25 or so partial and 2 complete responses; at median approximately 70 months, 14 remitted, some 12 progressed.

Profiling relied on immunoSEQ multiplex PCR, and the TCRdb table lists in-frame clones only, not all of them. The sample lists some 80,000 clones; roughly 83% were seen once. The CDR3 spans 12 residues. Germline V lookup: CDR1 LNHDA, CDR2 SQIVND (reference sequence). V was cut by 3 bases and J by 4 bases, with 6 bases left in between. The sequencing used PBMCs, collected after 12 months of ibrutinib treatment. This rearrangement joins TRBV19 to TRBJ1-2; no clear D gene. This clonotype was sampled from a human donor with chronic lymphocytic leukemia. The chain's CDR3 is CASSMVGYGYTF. CDR3 sequence (DNA): TGTGCCAGTAGTATGGTGGGCTATGGCTACACCTTC.